This T cell receptor beta chain emerged from a study of shared clonotypes between healthy human individuals. General study findings and limits: Represented diversity (both genetic and exposure-history) was limited by the small number of donors. Donor clonotype sharing was expected to depend on sequencing depth.

Details on this clone: The antigen is unknown. Other DNA sequences from this sample encode an identical CDR3 as well.

V gave up 6 bases and J gave up 3 bases, with 11 bases separating them. This CDR3 region has 13 residues. CDR1 and CDR2 from the germline V gene are MDHEN and SYDVKM. Unsorted PBMC DNA went through sequencing on ten immunoSEQ deep assay plates. Per the original data handling: ImmunoSEQ sequences covered only the junction and lacked quality scores; filtering therefore differed. Clones were read by immunoSEQ multiplex PCR, and TCRdb kept only the in-frame ones, dropping some. The V and J calls and clone size are taken from that table; D and trimming were inferred from the DNA. Of about 560,000 clones in the sample, around 81% were seen once.

The TCR originated in a woman aged 40 to 50 in good health. Some clones in this sample may be carry-over from other donors' samples. This sequence joins TRBV28 and TRBJ1-2, with no clear D. Sequenced: PBMCs. The CDR3 DNA reads TGTGCCAGCAGATGGACCGGGGACTATGGCTACACCTTC. This sequence encodes CASRWTGDYGYTF.